One sample yielded the 10 T cell receptor beta chains listed below, sequenced in a study of shared clonotypes between healthy human individuals. Data came from immunoSEQ multiplex PCR; TCRdb stores just in-frame clones and leaves some out. The table records millions of clones, 90% to 95% of them present only once. Sequencing was carried out using naive CD4+ T cells sorted from blood. Subset described: CD45RA+ positively selected. These receptors were obtained from a man between 18 and 29 years old in good health.

The rearrangement joins TRBV7-9 to TRBJ1-4; tentative D call: TRBD1 (6 bases). With 1 base removed from V and 7 bases from J, the gap between germline ends came to 13 bases. Germline V lookup: CDR1 SEHNR, CDR2 FQNEAQ (reference sequence). The CDR3 extends over 15 amino acids. CDR3 loop: CASSLVSPDSEKLFF. The CDR3 region has the DNA TGTGCCAGCAGCTTAGTGAGTCCGGACAGTGAAAAACTGTTTTTT.

This clone came up once. The V and J genes are TRBV18 and TRBJ2-1; D gene ambiguous. There are 16 residues in the CDR3. Germline-derived CDR1 and CDR2 are KGHSH and LQKENI. V dropped 4 bases and J dropped 1 base, with 14 bases sitting between them. The CDR3 nucleotides read TGTGCCAGCTCACAAGAGCTCGGCAGGTCCTACAATGAGCAGTTCTTC. Translation: CASSQELGRSYNEQFF.

The chain recombines TRBV5-1 with TRBJ1-6; 10 positions match TRBD1. The germline CDR1 and CDR2 sequences are SGHRS and YFSETQ. The V gene end was trimmed by 3 bases and the J gene end by 7 bases; junction bases not matched to a gene: 4. The CDR3 sequence is 15 residues long. Written as DNA, the CDR3 is TGCGCCAGCAGCTCGGGACAGGGGCCGAATTCACCCCTCCACTTT. Protein: CASSSGQGPNSPLHF.

The V call is TRBV10-3, the J call TRBJ1-5, with TRBD1 matching 8 bases. The CDR3 spans 13 residues. CDR1 and CDR2 (germline): ENHRY, SYGVKD. The V segment lost 5 bases and the J segment 4 bases; nucleotides outside the gene matches: 1. CDR3 DNA: TGTGCCATCAGTCGGGACAGGAATCAGCCCCAGCATTTT. It specifies CAISRDRNQPQHF.

This rearrangement joins TRBV7-2 to TRBJ2-7; perhaps TRBD1 as D (6 bases). This CDR3 is 14 amino acids long. With 5 bases removed from V and 5 bases from J, the gap between germline ends came to 16 bases. CDR1 and CDR2 (germline): SGHTA, FQGNSA. The CDR3 bases are TGTGCCAGCAGCCCGACGGACAGCCCCCACGAGCAGTACTTC. The encoded protein is CASSPTDSPHEQYF.

The rearrangement uses TRBV5-1 and TRBJ2-5, with 7 bases lining up with TRBD1. Germline values: CDR1 SGHRS, CDR2 YFSETQ. This CDR3 is 13 amino acids long. Trimming at V came to 7 bases and at J to 1 base, leaving 4 bases not matched to a gene. CDR3 coding DNA: TGCGCCAGCCGGACAGGACTCCAAGAGACCCAGTACTTC. Its protein product is CASRTGLQETQYF.

CDR3 region: CATRGQDTDTQYF. DNA for the CDR3: TGCGCCACCAGGGGACAGGACACAGATACGCAGTATTTT. V and J are TRBV5-1 and TRBJ2-3; 8 bases are shared with TRBD1. CDR1 is SGHRS and CDR2 is YFSETQ in the germline V gene. This CDR3 is built from 13 residues. The J segment lost 2 bases and the V segment lost 9 bases, leaving 5 bases of the junction unmatched. The entire variable domain, with the rest obtained from reference TRBV5-1 and TRBJ2-3, is as follows: KAGVTQTPRYLIKTRGQQVTLSCSPISGHRSVSWYQQTPGQGLQFLFEYFSETQRNKGNFPGRFSGRQFSNSRSEMNVSTLELGDSALYLCATRGQDTDTQYFGPGTRLTVL.

The chain links TRBV5-4 to TRBJ2-7, with D maybe TRBD2 (5 bases). Germline CDR1 is SGHNT and CDR2 is YYREEE (reference sequence). The CDR3 runs to 14 residues. V was shortened by 4 bases and J by 2 bases, with 13 bases between the two germline ends. CDR3 residues: CASSPGNTPYEQYF. The DNA for the CDR3 is TGTGCCAGCAGCCCCGGGAACACCCCCTACGAGCAGTACTTC.

The V gene is TRBV5-1, the J gene TRBJ2-1; TRBD2 agrees at 11 bases. Unmatched junction bases numbered 9, after V lost 0 bases and J lost 4 bases. The CDR3 consists of 18 residues. CDR1 and CDR2 from the germline V gene are SGHRS and YFSETQ. Written as DNA, the CDR3 is TGCGCCAGCAGCTTGGCTATGGCTAGCGGGGGGAGTTACAATGAGCAGTTCTTC. Translated, it gives CASSLAMASGGSYNEQFF.

The V call is TRBV11-2, the J call TRBJ1-5; D perhaps matches TRBD1 (5 bases). The V end lost 5 bases, the J end lost 10 bases, and 12 bases lay between the germline ends. The CDR3 totals 12 residues. Germline loops: CDR1 SGHAT, CDR2 FQNNGV. CDR3: CASSHGTPPQHF. The CDR3 bases are TGTGCCAGCAGCCATGGGACGCCTCCCCAGCATTTT.